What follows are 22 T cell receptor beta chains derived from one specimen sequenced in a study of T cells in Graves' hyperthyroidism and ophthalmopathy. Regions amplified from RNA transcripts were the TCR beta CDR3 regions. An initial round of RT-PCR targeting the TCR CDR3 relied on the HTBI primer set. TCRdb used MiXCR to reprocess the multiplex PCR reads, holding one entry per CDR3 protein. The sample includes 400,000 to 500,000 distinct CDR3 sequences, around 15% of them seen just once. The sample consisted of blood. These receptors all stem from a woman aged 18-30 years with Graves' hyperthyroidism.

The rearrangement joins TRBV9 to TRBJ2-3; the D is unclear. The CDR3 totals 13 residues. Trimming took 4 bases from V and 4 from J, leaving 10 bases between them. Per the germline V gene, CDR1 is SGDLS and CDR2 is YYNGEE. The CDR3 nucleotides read TGTGCCAGCAGCTCTAATCTGCCAGATACGCAGTATTTT. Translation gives CASSSNLPDTQYF.

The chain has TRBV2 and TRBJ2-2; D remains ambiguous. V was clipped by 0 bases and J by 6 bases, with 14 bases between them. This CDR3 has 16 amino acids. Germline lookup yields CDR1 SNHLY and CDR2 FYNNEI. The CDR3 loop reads CASSEALGFGAGELFF. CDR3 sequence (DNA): TGTGCCAGCAGTGAAGCGCTAGGGTTTGGGGCCGGGGAGCTGTTTTTT. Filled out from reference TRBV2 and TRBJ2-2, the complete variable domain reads EPEVTQTPSHQVTQMGQEVILRCVPISNHLYFYWYRQILGQKVEFLVSFYNNEISEKSEIFDDQFSVERPDGSNFTLKIRSTKLEDSAMYFCASSEALGFGAGELFFGEGSRLTVL.

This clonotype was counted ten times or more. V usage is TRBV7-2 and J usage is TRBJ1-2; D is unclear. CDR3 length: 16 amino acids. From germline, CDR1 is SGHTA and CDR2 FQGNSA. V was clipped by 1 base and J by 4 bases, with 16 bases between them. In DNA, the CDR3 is TGTGCCAGCAGCTTAGAGAGTGCAGCCGTAGGCTATGGCTACACCTTC. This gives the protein CASSLESAAVGYGYTF.

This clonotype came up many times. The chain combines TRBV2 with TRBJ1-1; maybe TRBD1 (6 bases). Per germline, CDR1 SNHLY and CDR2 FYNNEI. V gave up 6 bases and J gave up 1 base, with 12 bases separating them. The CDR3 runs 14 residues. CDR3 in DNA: TGTGCCAGCAGATCCCAAGGGGGGAACACTGAAGCTTTCTTT. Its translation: CASRSQGGNTEAFF.

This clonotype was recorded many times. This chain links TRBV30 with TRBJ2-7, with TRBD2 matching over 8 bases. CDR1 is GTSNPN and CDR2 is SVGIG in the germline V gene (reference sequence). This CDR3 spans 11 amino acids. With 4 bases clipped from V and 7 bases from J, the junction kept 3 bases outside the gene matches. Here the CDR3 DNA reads TGTGCCTGGACTAGCGGGTTGGAGCAGTACTTC. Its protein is CAWTSGLEQYF.

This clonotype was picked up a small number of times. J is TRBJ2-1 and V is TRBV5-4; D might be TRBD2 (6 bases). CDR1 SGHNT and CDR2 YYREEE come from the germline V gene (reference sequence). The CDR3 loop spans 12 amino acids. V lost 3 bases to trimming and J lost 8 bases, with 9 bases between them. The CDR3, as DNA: TGTGCCAGCAGCTGGAAGCGGGATGAGCAGTTCTTC. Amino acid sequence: CASSWKRDEQFF.

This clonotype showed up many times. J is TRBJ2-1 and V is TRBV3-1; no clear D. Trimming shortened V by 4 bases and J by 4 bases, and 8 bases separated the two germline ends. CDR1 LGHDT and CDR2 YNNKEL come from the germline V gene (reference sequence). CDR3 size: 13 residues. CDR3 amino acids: CASSLMGYNEQFF. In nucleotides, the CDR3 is TGTGCCAGCAGCCTAATGGGGTACAATGAGCAGTTCTTC.

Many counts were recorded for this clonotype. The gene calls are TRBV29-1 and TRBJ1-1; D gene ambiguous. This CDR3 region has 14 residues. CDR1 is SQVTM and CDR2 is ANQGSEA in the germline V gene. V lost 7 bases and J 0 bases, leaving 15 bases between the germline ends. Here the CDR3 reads CSESSPTLNTEAFF. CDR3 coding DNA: TGCAGCGAATCGTCGCCGACGTTGAACACTGAAGCTTTCTTT.

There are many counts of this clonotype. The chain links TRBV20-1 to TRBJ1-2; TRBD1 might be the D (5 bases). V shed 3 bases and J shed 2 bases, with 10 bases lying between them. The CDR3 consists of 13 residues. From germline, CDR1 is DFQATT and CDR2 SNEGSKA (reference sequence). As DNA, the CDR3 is TGCAGTGCTAGGAGCGGGACGAACTATGGCTACACCTTC. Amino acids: CSARSGTNYGYTF.

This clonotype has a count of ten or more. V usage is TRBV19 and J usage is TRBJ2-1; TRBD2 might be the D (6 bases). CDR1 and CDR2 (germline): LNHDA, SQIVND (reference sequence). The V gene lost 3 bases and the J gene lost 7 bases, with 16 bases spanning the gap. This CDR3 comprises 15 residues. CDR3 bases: TGTGCCAGTAGTATTACCGGGAGTGGTGGGAATGAGCAGTTCTTC. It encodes CASSITGSGGNEQFF.

As DNA, the CDR3 is TGCAGTGCTTTTGACAGGCAGAACACTGAAGCTTTCTTT. The encoded protein is CSAFDRQNTEAFF. V usage is TRBV20-1 and J usage is TRBJ1-1; tentative D call: TRBD1 (6 bases). Trimming pared 5 bases from V and 1 base from J, leaving 11 bases between. CDR3 length: 13 amino acids. CDR1 and CDR2 from the germline V gene are DFQATT and SNEGSKA (reference sequence).

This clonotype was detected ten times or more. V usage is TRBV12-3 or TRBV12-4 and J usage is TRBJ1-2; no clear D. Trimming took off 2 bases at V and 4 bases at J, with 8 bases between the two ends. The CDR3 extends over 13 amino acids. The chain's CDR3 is CASSLQEIYGYTF. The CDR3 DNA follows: TGTGCCAGCAGTTTACAGGAGATCTATGGCTACACCTTC.

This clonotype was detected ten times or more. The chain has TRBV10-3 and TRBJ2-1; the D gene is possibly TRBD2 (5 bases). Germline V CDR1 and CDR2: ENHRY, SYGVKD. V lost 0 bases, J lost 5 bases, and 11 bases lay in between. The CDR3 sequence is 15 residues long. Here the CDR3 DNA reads TGTGCCATCAGTGAGTCGACGGGAACAAACAATGAGCAGTTCTTC. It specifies CAISESTGTNNEQFF.

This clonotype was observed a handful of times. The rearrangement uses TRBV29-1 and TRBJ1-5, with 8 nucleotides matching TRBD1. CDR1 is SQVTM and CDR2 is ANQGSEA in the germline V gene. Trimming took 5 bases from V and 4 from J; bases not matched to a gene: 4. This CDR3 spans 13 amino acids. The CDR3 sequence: CSVTGQENQPQHF. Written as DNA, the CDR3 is TGCAGCGTTACGGGACAGGAGAATCAGCCCCAGCATTTT.

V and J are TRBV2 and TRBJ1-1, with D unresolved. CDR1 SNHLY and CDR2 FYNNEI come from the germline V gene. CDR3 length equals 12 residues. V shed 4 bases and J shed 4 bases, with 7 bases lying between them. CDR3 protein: CASSVPFTEAFF. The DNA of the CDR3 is TGTGCCAGCAGTGTCCCCTTCACTGAAGCTTTCTTT.

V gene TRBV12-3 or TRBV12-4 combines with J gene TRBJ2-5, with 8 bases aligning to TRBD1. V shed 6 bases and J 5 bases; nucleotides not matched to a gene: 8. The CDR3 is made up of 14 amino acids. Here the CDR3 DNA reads TGTGCCAGCAGGGGCAGGGGGCTGCAGGAGACCCAGTACTTC. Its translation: CASRGRGLQETQYF.

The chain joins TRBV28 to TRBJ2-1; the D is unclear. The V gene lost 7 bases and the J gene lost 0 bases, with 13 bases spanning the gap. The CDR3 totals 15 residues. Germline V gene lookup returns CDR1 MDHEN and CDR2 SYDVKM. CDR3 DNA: TGTGCCAGCAACACCGGGCGAAGCTCCTACAATGAGCAGTTCTTC. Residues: CASNTGRSSYNEQFF.

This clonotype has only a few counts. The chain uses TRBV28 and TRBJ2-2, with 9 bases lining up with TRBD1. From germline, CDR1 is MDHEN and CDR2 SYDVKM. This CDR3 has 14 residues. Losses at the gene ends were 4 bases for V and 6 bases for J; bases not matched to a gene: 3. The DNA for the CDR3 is TGTGCCAGCAGTTACAGGGGGCGGGCCGGGGAGCTGTTTTTT. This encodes CASSYRGRAGELFF.

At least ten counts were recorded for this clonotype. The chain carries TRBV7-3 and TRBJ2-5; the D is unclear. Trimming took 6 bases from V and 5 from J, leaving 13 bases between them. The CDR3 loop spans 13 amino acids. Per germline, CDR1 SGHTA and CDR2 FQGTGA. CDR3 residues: CASSQSHRETQYF. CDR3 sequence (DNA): TGTGCCAGCAGTCAAAGTCATCGGGAGACCCAGTACTTC.

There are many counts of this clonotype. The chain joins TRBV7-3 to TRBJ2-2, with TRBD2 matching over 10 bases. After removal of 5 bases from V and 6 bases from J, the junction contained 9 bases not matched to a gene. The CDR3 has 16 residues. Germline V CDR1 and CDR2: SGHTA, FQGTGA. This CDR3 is CASSISSGRSAGELFF. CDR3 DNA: TGTGCCAGCAGCATAAGTAGCGGGAGGTCGGCCGGGGAGCTGTTTTTT.

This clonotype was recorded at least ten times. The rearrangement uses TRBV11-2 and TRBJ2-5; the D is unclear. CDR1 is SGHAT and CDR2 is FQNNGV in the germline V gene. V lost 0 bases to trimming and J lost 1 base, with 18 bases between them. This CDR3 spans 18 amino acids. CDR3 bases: TGTGCCAGCAGCTTAGAGGTCGGCAGGTCAACCCTCCAAGAGACCCAGTACTTC. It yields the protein CASSLEVGRSTLQETQYF.

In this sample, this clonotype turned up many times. DNA for the CDR3: TGTGCCATCAGTGGGGATGGGGGCACTGAAGCTTTCTTT. Encoded protein: CAISGDGGTEAFF. The chain uses TRBV10-3 and TRBJ1-1; D perhaps matches TRBD1 (5 bases). Germline V CDR1 and CDR2: ENHRY, SYGVKD. There are 13 residues in the CDR3. V lost 4 bases to trimming and J lost 4 bases, with 10 bases between them.